Below are 7 T cell receptor beta chains sequenced from a single sample in a study of T cells in Graves' hyperthyroidism and ophthalmopathy. It was RNA transcripts that yielded the amplified TCR beta CDR3 regions. When the TCR CDR3 underwent first-round RT-PCR, the HTBI primer set was used. TCRdb reprocessed the multiplex PCR reads with MiXCR, giving one entry per CDR3 protein. The repertoire holds about 270,000 distinct CDR3 sequences, less than 30% seen once, with about a quarter in the top ten. The specimen was blood. These receptors all come from a man aged 40-49 years with Graves' hyperthyroidism that later progressed to Graves' ophthalmopathy.

This clonotype was picked up many times. The CDR3 region is CAWLSTGKYYEQYF. The CDR3 region has the DNA TGTGCCTGGCTTTCGACAGGGAAGTACTACGAGCAGTACTTC. The chain combines TRBV30 with TRBJ2-7; 7 bases match TRBD1. The CDR3 is made up of 14 amino acids. The junction had 10 bases not matched to a gene; V was cut back by 5 bases and J by 3 bases. Germline lookup yields CDR1 GTSNPN and CDR2 SVGIG (reference sequence).

This clonotype was detected only a few times. The chain uses TRBV7-2 and TRBJ1-3; D is perhaps TRBD1 (6 bases). The V and J ends lost 2 bases and 0 bases respectively, with 11 bases between them. Germline CDR1 is SGHTA and CDR2 is FQGNSA. CDR3 length equals 16 residues. In DNA, the CDR3 is TGTGCCAGCAGCTTAACGACAGGTTACTCTGGAAACACCATATATTTT. It translates to CASSLTTGYSGNTIYF.

This clonotype was recorded many times. The J gene is TRBJ2-7, the V gene TRBV12-3 or TRBV12-4; 9 positions agree with TRBD2. The CDR3 spans 16 residues. After removal of 3 bases from V and 1 base from J, the junction contained 7 bases not matched to a gene. The CDR3 loop reads CASSLGRLAGSYEQYF. CDR3 sequence (DNA): TGTGCCAGCAGTTTGGGTCGGCTAGCGGGGTCCTACGAGCAGTACTTC.

This clonotype came up many times. The J gene is TRBJ2-7, the V gene TRBV29-1; 8 nucleotides align to TRBD2. The CDR3 runs to 14 residues. The V segment lost 5 bases and the J segment 4 bases; nucleotides outside the gene matches: 10. CDR1 and CDR2 (germline): SQVTM, ANQGSEA. The CDR3 DNA reads TGCAGCGTTCCGAGAGCGGGAGCTAATTACGAGCAGTACTTC. Its translation: CSVPRAGANYEQYF.

This clonotype has ten or more counts. The rearrangement joins TRBV20-1 to TRBJ2-7, with 9 nucleotides matching TRBD2. The CDR3 runs to 18 residues. J gave up 4 bases and V 5 bases, and 21 bases lay outside the gene matches. Germline loops: CDR1 DFQATT, CDR2 SNEGSKA (reference sequence). CDR3 in DNA: TGCAGTGCTTCCCCGGGACTAGCTCACTCTCAGGGGTATTACGAGCAGTACTTC. Protein product: CSASPGLAHSQGYYEQYF.

This clonotype was detected many times. The CDR3 sequence is CASSFGGSGQPQHF. CDR3 in DNA: TGTGCCAGCAGTTTTGGGGGGTCGGGTCAGCCCCAGCATTTT. The chain uses TRBV27 and TRBJ1-5, with D possibly matching TRBD1 (5 bases). Trimming cost V 3 bases and J 6 bases, with 12 bases left between them. The CDR3 contains 14 residues. CDR1 MNHEY and CDR2 SMNVEV come from the germline V gene (reference sequence).

The chain couples TRBV5-1 to TRBJ1-3, with a weak D call TRBD1 (6 bases). The length of the CDR3 is 16 residues. Looked up from germline, CDR1 is SGHRS and CDR2 is YFSETQ. The germline V and J ends were trimmed by 0 bases and 3 bases, with 13 bases remaining between them. The CDR3 DNA is TGCGCCAGCAGCTTGGAACTTCAGGGGCTTGGAAACACCATATATTTT. Its protein product is CASSLELQGLGNTIYF. Filled out from reference TRBV5-1 and TRBJ1-3, the complete variable domain reads KAGVTQTPRYLIKTRGQQVTLSCSPISGHRSVSWYQQTPGQGLQFLFEYFSETQRNKGNFPGRFSGRQFSNSRSEMNVSTLELGDSALYLCASSLELQGLGNTIYFGEGSWLTVV.